The clone carrying this T cell receptor beta chain occurred a few times. The sample is drawn from a study of blood T cell repertoires in COVID-19. Study-level information: The origin of the acute and convalescent COVID-19 samples was the United States, Italy and Spain. From T cells, B-cell-depleted T cells, or PBMCs came the material, which was cDNA or gDNA.

Unmatched junction bases numbered 13, after V lost 7 bases and J lost 8 bases. Germline V gene data show CDR1 as MDHEN and CDR2 as SYDVKM. The CDR3 has 15 amino acids. Method: immunoSEQ multiplex PCR; TCRdb's copy keeps in-frame clones and lacks some. The sample yields fewer than 200,000 clones, approximately 85% seen once. The sequenced material came from peripheral blood. The V gene is TRBV28, the J gene TRBJ2-1; 8 positions match TRBD1. The TCR was taken from a woman aged 60-75 years with acute or convalescent COVID-19. As DNA, the CDR3 is TGTGCCAGCAACCTTTCAGGGGGCGGTAATGATGAGCAGTTCTTC. Its protein product is CASNLSGGGNDEQFF. Filled out from reference TRBV28 and TRBJ2-1, the complete variable domain reads DVKVTQSSRYLVKRTGEKVFLECVQDMDHENMFWYRQDPGLGLRLIYFSYDVKMKEKGDIPEGYSVSREKKERFSLILESASTNQTSMYLCASNLSGGGNDEQFFGPGTRLTVL.